This TCR beta chain was recovered during a study of T cell changes during pregnancy in multiple sclerosis. The junction had 6 bases not matched to a gene; V was cut back by 7 bases and J by 1 base. The CDR3 extends over 14 amino acids. Germline loops: CDR1 MRHNA, CDR2 SNTAGT. Only in-frame clones appear in the TCRdb table, and some are missing; sequencing was by immunoSEQ multiplex PCR. The table shows tens of thousands of clones, with about 93% occurring only once. This sequence was found in a female donor with multiple sclerosis, enrolled in a pregnancy study. This chain joins TRBV6-4 and TRBJ1-1; 7 bases are shared with TRBD1. The sequences come from CD4+ T cells from peripheral blood mononuclear cells, collected after pregnancy. CDR3: CASKPTGTNTEAFF. CDR3 nucleotide sequence: TGTGCCAGCAAGCCGACAGGGACGAACACTGAAGCTTTCTTT.